Listed below are T cell receptor beta chains from one sample, sequenced in a study of blood T cells in healthy people across ages. TCRdb reanalysed the 5' RACE reads using MiXCR and keeps one entry per CDR3 protein. The profile shows about 680,000 distinct CDR3 sequences, around 45% of them singletons. Sequencing was done on a sample of blood. These receptors originate from a woman aged 60-75 years in good health. Both conserved end residues are part of each CDR3. The order of the fields is V gene, clone size, D gene, J gene, CDR3 DNA, CDR3 protein. The D gene is left open where the match is weak. Clone size is given for some rows only: seen once, a few or many times, or a class if the clone is expanded.

v_gene: TRBV20-1
abundance: NA
d_gene: TRBD1
j_gene: TRBJ1-6
CDR3nt: TGCAGTGCTAGAGATTCGGACAGGGGGACTCATAATTCACCCCTCCACTTT
CDR3aa: CSARDSDRGTHNSPLHF

v_gene: TRBV6-5
abundance: NA
d_gene: NA
j_gene: TRBJ2-7
CDR3nt: TGTGCCAGCAGTTACCGGGGGACGTCCTACGAGCAGTACTTC
CDR3aa: CASSYRGTSYEQYF

v_gene: TRBV29-1
abundance: NA
d_gene: TRBD2
j_gene: TRBJ2-1
CDR3nt: TGCAGCCCCCGGGGGGGAGGCAATGAGCAGTTCTTC
CDR3aa: CSPRGGGNEQFF

v_gene: TRBV14
abundance: few
d_gene: TRBD1
j_gene: TRBJ2-4
CDR3nt: TGTGCCAGCAGCTCGCAGGGACAGGCTCGGGAGCAGTACTTC
CDR3aa: CASSSQGQAREQYF

v_gene: TRBV6-2/TRBV6-3
abundance: NA
d_gene: TRBD2
j_gene: TRBJ2-7
CDR3nt: TGTGCCAGCAGTCAAGGGTTCGGGGGACTAGCCACCTACGAGCAGTACTTC
CDR3aa: CASSQGFGGLATYEQYF

v_gene: TRBV5-1
abundance: NA
d_gene: NA
j_gene: TRBJ2-5
CDR3nt: TGCGCCAGCGGGAGCTTGGGGGGACAAGAGACCCAGTACTTC
CDR3aa: CASGSLGGQETQYF

v_gene: TRBV27
abundance: NA
d_gene: NA
j_gene: TRBJ2-7
CDR3nt: TGTGCCAGCAGTTTATCGGTCGTGGGAGCCTACGAGCAGTACTTC
CDR3aa: CASSLSVVGAYEQYF

v_gene: TRBV20-1
abundance: NA
d_gene: TRBD1
j_gene: TRBJ1-2
CDR3nt: TGCAGTGCTACAAGGACAGGGGGAAATGGCTACACCTTC
CDR3aa: CSATRTGGNGYTF

v_gene: TRBV14
abundance: NA
d_gene: NA
j_gene: TRBJ2-5
CDR3nt: TGTGCCAGCAGCAAGGGACCGGACGGGGCCCAGTACTTC
CDR3aa: CASSKGPDGAQYF

v_gene: TRBV29-1
abundance: once
d_gene: NA
j_gene: TRBJ1-1
CDR3nt: TGCAGCTCAGAAGAGGTCAGGGGCAATGAAGCTTTCTTT
CDR3aa: CSSEEVRGNEAFF

v_gene: TRBV3-1
abundance: many
d_gene: NA
j_gene: TRBJ1-1
CDR3nt: TGTGCCAGCAGCCGGGAGAACACTGAAGCTTTCTTT
CDR3aa: CASSRENTEAFF